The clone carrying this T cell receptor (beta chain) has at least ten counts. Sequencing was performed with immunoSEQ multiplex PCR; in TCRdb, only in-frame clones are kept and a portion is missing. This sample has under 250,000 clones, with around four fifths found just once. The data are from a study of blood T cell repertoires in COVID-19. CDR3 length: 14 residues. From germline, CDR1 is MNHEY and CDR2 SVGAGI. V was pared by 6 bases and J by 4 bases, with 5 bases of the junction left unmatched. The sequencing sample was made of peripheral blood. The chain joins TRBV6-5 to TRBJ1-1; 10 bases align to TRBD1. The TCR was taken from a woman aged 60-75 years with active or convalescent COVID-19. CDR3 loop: CASRLRQGATEAFF. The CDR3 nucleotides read TGTGCCAGCAGGCTTCGACAGGGGGCCACTGAAGCTTTCTTT.